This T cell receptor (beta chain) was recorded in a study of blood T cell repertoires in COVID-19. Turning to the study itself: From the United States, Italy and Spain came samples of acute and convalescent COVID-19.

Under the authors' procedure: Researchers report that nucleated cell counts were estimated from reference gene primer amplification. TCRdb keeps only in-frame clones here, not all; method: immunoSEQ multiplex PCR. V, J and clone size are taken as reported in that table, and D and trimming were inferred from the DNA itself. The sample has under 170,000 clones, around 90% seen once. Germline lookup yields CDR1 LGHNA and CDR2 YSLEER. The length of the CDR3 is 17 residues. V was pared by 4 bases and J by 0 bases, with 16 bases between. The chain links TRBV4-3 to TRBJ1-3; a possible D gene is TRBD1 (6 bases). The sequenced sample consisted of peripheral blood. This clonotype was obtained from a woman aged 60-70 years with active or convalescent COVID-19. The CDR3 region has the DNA TGCGCCAGCAGCCGTGAGATGGACAGCAGCTCTGGAAACACCATATATTTT. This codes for CASSREMDSSSGNTIYF.